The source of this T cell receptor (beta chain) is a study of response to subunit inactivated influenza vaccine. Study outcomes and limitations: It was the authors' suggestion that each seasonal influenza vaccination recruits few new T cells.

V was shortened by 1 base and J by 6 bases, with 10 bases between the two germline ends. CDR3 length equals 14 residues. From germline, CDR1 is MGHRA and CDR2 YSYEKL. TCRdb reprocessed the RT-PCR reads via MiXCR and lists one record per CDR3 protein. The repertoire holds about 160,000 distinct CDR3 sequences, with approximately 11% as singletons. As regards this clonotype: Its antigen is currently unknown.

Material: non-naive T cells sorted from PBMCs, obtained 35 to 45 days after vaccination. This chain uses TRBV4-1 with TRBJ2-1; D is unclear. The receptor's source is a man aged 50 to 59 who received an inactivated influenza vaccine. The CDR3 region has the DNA TGCGCCAGCAGCCAAGTTCCCCAGTTCAATGAGCAGTTCTTC. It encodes CASSQVPQFNEQFF.